In this sample, the clone carrying this T cell receptor (beta chain) turned up many times. The target antigen is unknown. The sample comes from a study of T cells in Graves' hyperthyroidism and ophthalmopathy. Whole-study findings and limits: Before onset, by a median of approximately 6.8 months, the model predicted ophthalmopathy.

Trimming shortened V by 6 bases and J by 5 bases, and 10 bases separated the two germline ends. The CDR3 extends over 12 amino acids. Looked up from germline, CDR1 is SNHLY and CDR2 is FYNNEI. Hyperthyroidism, newly diagnosed and lasting under 2 months, affected patients aged 18 to 65. Blood was obtained at the first hyperthyroidism diagnosis, which preceded any ophthalmopathy symptoms. Amplified regions were TCR beta CDR3 sequences from RNA transcripts. HTBI primers were employed in a first-round RT-PCR of the TCR CDR3. TCRdb reanalysed the multiplex PCR reads using MiXCR and keeps one entry per CDR3 protein. Counted here are some 600,000 distinct CDR3 sequences, approximately 15% occurring once; the ten biggest clones make up more than 4.5%.

The sequence was obtained from a woman in her twenties or thirties with Graves' hyperthyroidism that later progressed to Graves' ophthalmopathy. Input material: blood. The J gene is TRBJ2-5, the V gene TRBV2, with TRBD2 as a possible D gene (5 bases). CDR3 in DNA: TGTGCCAGCAGGAGAGGGTCGGAGACCCAGTACTTC. Its translation: CASRRGSETQYF.